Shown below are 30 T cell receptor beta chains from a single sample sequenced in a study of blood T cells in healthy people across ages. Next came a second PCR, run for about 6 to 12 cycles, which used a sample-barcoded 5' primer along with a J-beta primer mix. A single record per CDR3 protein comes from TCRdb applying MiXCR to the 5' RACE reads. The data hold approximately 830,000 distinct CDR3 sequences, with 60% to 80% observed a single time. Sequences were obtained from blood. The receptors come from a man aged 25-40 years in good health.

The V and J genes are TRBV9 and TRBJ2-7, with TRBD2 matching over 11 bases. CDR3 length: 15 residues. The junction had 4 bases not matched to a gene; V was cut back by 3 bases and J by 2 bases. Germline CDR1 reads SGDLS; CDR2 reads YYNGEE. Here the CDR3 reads CASSAGLADTYEQYF. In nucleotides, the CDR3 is TGTGCCAGCAGCGCGGGACTAGCGGACACCTACGAGCAGTACTTC.

As DNA, the CDR3 is TGTGCCAGCAGTGAAGGGACTGACGTCAAAAACATTCAGTACTTC. Its protein is CASSEGTDVKNIQYF. The chain joins TRBV6-4 to TRBJ2-4; tentatively, D is TRBD2 (6 bases). CDR1 is MRHNA, CDR2 SNTAGT, per germline. The CDR3 is made up of 15 amino acids. Trimming removed 3 bases at V and 3 bases at J, with 12 bases between.

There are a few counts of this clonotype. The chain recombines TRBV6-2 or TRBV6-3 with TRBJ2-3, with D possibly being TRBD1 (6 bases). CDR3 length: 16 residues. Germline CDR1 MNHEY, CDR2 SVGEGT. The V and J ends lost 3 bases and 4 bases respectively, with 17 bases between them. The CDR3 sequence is CASSYPTRTEPDTQYF. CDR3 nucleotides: TGTGCCAGCAGTTATCCCACACGGACAGAGCCAGATACGCAGTATTTT.

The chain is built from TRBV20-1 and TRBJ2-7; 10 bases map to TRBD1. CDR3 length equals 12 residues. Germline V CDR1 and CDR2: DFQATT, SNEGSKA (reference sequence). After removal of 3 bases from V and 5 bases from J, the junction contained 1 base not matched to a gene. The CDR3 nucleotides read TGCAGTGCTAGCGACAGGGGGCACGAGCAGTACTTC. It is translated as CSASDRGHEQYF.

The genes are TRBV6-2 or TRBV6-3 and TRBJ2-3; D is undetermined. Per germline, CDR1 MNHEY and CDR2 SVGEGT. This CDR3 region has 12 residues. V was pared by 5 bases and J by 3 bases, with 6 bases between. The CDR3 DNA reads TGTGCCAGCAGTCGAGAAACAGATACGCAGTATTTT. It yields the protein CASSRETDTQYF.

CDR3 in DNA: TGCAGTGCCGGGCCCTCGGGGGGTTCTGGCTACACCTTC. It translates to CSAGPSGGSGYTF. The chain links TRBV20-1 to TRBJ1-2; a possible D gene is TRBD1 (5 bases). CDR3 length: 13 residues. Trimming stripped 6 bases from V and 7 bases from J, with 18 bases between. The germline V gene has CDR1 DFQATT and CDR2 SNEGSKA (reference sequence).

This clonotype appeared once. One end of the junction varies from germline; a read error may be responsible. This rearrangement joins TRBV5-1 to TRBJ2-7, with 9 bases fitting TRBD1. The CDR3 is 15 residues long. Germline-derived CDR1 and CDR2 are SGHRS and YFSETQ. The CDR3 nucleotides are TGCGCCAGCAGCTTGGGGGGGACAGGGTTCTACGGGCAGTACTTC. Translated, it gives CASSLGGTGFYGQYF.

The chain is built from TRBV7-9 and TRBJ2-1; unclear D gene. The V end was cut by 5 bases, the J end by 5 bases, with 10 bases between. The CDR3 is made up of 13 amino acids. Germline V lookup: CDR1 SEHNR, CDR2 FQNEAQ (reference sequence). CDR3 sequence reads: CASSIRLNNEQFF. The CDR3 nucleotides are TGTGCCAGCAGCATCCGACTTAACAATGAGCAGTTCTTC.

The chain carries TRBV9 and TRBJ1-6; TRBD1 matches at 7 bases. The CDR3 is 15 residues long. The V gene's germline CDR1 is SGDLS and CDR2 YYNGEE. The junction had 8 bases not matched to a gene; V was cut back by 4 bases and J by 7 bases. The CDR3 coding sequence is TGTGCCAGCAGCACCCGACAGGGACGCAATTCACCCCTCCACTTT. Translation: CASSTRQGRNSPLHF.

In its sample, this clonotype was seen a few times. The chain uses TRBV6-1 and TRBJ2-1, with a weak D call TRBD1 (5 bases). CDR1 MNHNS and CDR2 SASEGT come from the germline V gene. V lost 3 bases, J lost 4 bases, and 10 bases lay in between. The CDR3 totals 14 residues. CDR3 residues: CASSDRQGYNEQFF. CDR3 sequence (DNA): TGTGCCAGCAGTGATCGGCAGGGTTACAATGAGCAGTTCTTC.

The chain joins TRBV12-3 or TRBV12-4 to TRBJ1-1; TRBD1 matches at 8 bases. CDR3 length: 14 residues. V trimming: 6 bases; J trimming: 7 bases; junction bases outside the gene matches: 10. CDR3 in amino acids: CASRLDRGEIEAFF. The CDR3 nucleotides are TGTGCCAGCAGGCTAGACAGGGGAGAGATTGAAGCTTTCTTT.

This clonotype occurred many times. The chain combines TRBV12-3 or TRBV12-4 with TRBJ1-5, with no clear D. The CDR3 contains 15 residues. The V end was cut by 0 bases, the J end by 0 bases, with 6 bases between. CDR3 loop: CASSLAANSNQPQHF. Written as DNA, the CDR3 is TGTGCCAGCAGTTTAGCCGCTAATAGCAATCAGCCCCAGCATTTT.

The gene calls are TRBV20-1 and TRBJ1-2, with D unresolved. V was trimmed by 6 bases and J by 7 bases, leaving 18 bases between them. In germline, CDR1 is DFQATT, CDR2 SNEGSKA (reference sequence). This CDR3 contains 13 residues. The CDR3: CSAPDPFGGGYTF. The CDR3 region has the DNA TGCAGTGCCCCGGATCCATTCGGTGGTGGCTACACCTTC.

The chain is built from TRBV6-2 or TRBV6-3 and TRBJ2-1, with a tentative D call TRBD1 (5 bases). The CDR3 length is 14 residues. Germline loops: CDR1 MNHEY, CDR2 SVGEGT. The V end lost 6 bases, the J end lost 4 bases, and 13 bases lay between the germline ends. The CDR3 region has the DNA TGTGCCAGCAGACGAGCAGGGATATACAATGAGCAGTTCTTC. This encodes CASRRAGIYNEQFF.

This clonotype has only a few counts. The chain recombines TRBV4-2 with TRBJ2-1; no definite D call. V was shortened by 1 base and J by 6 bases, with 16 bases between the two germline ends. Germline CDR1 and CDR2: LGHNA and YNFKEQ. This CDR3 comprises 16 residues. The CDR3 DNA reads TGTGCCAGCAGCCAAGCGGGCAGGAACCCGGCCAATGAGCAGTTCTTC. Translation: CASSQAGRNPANEQFF.

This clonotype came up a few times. The CDR3: CASSLGQGRFGEQYF. The DNA of the CDR3 is TGTGCCAGCAGCCTGGGACAGGGGAGATTCGGCGAGCAGTACTTC. The chain couples TRBV27 to TRBJ2-7; 10 bases match TRBD1. The CDR3 extends over 15 amino acids. Germline values: CDR1 MNHEY, CDR2 SMNVEV (reference sequence). J gave up 6 bases and V 6 bases, and 11 bases lay outside the gene matches.

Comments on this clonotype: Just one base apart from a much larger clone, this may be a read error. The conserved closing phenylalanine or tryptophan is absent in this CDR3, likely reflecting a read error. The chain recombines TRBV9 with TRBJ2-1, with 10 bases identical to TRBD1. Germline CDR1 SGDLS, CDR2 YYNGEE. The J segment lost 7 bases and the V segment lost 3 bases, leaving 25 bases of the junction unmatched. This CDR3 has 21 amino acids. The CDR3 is CASSEPTGTGALSRSGNEQFL. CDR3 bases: TGTGCCAGCAGCGAACCTACCGGGACAGGGGCGCTCAGTCGCTCGGGAAATGAGCAGTTCTTG.

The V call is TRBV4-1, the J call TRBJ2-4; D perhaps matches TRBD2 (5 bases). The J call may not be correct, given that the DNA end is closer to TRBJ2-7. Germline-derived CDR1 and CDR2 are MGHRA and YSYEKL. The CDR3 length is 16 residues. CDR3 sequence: CASSPWTGSMAYEQYF. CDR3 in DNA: TGCGCCAGCAGTCCTTGGACGGGGTCGATGGCCTACGAGCAGTACTTC.

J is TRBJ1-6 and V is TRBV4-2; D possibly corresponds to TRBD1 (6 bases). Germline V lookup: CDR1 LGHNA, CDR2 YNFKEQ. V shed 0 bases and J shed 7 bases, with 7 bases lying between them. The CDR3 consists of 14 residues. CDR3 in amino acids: CASSQEDRNSPLHF. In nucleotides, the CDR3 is TGTGCCAGCAGCCAAGAGGACAGAAATTCACCCCTCCACTTT.

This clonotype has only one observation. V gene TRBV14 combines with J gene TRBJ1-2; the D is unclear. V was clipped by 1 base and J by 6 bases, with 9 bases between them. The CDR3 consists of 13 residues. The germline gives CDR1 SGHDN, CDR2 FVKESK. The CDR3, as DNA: TGTGCCAGCAGCCAAGCCCCGGGCCATGGCTACACCTTC. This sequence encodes CASSQAPGHGYTF. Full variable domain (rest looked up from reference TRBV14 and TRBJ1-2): EAGVTQFPSHSVIEKGQTVTLRCDPISGHDNLYWYRRVMGKEIKFLLHFVKESKQDESGMPNNRFLAERTGGTYSTLKVQPAELEDSGVYFCASSQAPGHGYTFGSGTRLTVV.

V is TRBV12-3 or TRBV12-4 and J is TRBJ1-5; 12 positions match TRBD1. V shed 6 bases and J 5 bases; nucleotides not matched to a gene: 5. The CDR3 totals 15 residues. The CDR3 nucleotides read TGTGCCAGCAGCGCCGGGACAGGGGGCGATCAGCCCCAGCATTTT. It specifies CASSAGTGGDQPQHF.

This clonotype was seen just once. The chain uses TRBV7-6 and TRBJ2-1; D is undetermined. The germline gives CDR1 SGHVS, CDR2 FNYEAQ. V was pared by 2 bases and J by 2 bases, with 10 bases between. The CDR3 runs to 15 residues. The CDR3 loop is CASSLPDVPYNEQFF. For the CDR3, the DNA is TGTGCCAGCAGCTTACCGGACGTTCCCTACAATGAGCAGTTCTTC.

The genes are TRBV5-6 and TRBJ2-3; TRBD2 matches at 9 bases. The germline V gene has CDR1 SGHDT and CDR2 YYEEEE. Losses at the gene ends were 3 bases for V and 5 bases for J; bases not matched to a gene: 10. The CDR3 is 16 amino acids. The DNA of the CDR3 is TGTGCCAGCAGCTCCCCGCGCGGGGGGGCTAAAGATACGCAGTATTTT. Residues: CASSSPRGGAKDTQYF.

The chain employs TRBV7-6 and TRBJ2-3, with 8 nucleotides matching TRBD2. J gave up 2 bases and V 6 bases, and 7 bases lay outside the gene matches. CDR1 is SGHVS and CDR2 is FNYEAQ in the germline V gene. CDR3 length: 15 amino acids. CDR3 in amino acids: CASSPNSGDTDTQYF. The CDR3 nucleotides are TGTGCCAGCAGTCCGAATAGCGGGGACACAGATACGCAGTATTTT.

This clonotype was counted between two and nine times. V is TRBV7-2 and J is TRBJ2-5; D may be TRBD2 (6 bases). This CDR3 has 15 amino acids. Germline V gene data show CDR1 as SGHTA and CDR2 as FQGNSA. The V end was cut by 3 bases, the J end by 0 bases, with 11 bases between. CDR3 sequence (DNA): TGTGCCAGCAGCTTGGGAGGCCTGTACCAAGAGACCCAGTACTTC. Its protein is CASSLGGLYQETQYF.

The CDR3 bases are TGTGCCATCAGTGAAACGGGTAGCGGGGCTAGCACAGATACGCAGTATTTT. It is translated as CAISETGSGASTDTQYF. The rearrangement links TRBV10-3 to TRBJ2-3, with TRBD2 identical over 8 bases. This CDR3 is built from 17 residues. V dropped 3 bases and J dropped 0; count of bases not matched to a gene: 8. The germline CDR1 and CDR2 sequences are ENHRY and SYGVKD.

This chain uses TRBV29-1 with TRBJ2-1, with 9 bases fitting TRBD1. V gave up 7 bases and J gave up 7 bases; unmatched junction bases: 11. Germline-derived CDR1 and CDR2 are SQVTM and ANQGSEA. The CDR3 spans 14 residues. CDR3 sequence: CSGVGDRVSNEQFF. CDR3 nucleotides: TGCAGCGGCGTAGGGGACAGGGTGTCGAATGAGCAGTTCTTC.

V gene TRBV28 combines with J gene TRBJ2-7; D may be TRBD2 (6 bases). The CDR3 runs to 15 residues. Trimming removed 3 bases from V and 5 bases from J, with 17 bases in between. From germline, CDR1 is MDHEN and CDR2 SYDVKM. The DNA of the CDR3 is TGTGCCAGCAGTTTCCCCGGGAGCAGGAGACACGAGCAGTACTTC. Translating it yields CASSFPGSRRHEQYF.

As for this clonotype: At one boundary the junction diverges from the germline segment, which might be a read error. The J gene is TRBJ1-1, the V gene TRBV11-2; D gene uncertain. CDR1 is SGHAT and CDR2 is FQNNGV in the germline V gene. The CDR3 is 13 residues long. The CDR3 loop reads CAGSLGAGSEAFF. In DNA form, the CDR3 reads TGTGCCGGCAGCTTAGGCGCGGGTTCTGAAGCTTTCTTT. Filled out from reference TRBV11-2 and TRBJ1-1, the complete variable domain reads EAGVAQSPRYKIIEKRQSVAFWCNPISGHATLYWYQQILGQGPKLLIQFQNNGVVDDSQLPKDRFSAERLKGVDSTLKIQPAKLEDSAVYLCAGSLGAGSEAFFGQGTRLTVV.

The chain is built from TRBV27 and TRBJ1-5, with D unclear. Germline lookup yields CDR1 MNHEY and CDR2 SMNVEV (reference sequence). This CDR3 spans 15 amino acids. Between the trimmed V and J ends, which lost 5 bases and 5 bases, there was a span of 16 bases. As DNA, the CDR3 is TGTGCCAGCAGTGTGGCCCTGCAGGCCCATCAGCCCCAGCATTTT. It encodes CASSVALQAHQPQHF.